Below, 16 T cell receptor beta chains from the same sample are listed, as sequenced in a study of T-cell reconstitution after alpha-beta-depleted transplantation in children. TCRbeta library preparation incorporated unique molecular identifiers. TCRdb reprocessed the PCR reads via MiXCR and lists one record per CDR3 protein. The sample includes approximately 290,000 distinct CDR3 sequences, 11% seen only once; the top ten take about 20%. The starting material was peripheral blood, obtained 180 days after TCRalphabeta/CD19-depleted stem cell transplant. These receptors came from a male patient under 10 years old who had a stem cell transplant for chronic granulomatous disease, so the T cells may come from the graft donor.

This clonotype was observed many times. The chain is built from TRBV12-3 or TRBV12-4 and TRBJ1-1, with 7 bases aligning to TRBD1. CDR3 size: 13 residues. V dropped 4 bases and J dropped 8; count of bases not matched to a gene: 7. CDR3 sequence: CASSSQGVPEAFF. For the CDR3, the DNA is TGTGCCAGCAGTTCCCAGGGGGTTCCAGAAGCTTTCTTT.

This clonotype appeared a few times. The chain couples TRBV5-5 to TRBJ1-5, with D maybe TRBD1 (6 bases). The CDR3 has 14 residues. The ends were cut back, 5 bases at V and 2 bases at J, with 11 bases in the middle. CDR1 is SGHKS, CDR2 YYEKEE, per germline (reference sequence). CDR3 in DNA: TGTGCCAGCAGTTTGACAGGACGCAATCAGCCCCAGCATTTT. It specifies CASSLTGRNQPQHF. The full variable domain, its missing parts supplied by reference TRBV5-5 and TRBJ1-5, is DAGVTQSPTHLIKTRGQQVTLRCSPISGHKSVSWYQQVLGQGPQFIFQYYEKEERGRGNFPDRFSARQFPNYSSELNVNALLLGDSALYLCASSLTGRNQPQHFGDGTRLSIL.

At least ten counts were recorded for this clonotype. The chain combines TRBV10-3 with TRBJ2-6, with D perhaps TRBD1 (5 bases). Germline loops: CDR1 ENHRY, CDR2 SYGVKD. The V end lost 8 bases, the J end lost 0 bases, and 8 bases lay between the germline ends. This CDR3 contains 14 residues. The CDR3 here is CAIAQGSGANVLTF. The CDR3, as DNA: TGTGCCATCGCTCAGGGCTCTGGGGCCAACGTCCTGACTTTC.

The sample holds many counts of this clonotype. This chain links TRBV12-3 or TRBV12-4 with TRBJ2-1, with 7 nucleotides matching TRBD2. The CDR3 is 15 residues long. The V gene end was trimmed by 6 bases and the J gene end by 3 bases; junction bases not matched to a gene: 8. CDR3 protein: CASRWREKGYNEQFF. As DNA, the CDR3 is TGTGCCAGCAGGTGGCGGGAGAAGGGCTACAATGAGCAGTTCTTC.

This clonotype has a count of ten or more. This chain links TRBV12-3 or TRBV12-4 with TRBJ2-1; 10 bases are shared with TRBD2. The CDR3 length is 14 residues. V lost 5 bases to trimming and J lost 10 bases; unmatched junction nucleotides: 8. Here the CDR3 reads CASSRAGGPREQFF. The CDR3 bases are TGTGCCAGCAGTAGAGCGGGGGGGCCGCGGGAGCAGTTCTTC.

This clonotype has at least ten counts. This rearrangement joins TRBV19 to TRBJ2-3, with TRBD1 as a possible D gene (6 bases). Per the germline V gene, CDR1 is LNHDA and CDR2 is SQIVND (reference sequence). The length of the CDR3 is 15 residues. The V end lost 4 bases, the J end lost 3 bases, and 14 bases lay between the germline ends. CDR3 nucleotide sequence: TGTGCCAGTAGTACCCCATTGAGGGGGACAGATACGCAGTATTTT. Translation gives CASSTPLRGTDTQYF.

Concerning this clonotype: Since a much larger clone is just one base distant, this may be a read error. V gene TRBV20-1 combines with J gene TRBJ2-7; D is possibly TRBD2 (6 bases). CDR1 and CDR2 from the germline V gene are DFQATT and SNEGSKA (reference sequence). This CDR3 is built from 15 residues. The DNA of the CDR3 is TGCAGTGCTAGAGATTCTAAGCGGGCCTCCTACGAGCAGCACTTC. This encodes CSARDSKRASYEQHF.

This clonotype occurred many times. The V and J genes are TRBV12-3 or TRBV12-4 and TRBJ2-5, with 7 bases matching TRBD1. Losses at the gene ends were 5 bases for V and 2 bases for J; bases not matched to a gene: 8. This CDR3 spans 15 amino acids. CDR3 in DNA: TGTGCCAGCAGTCTCGACAGGGTGCGGCAAGAGACCCAGTACTTC. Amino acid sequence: CASSLDRVRQETQYF.

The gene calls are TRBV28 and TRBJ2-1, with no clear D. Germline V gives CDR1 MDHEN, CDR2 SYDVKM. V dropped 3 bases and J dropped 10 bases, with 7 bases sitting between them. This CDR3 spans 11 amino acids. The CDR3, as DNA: TGTGCCAGCAGTTTCGCGGAAGAGCAGTTCTTC. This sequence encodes CASSFAEEQFF.

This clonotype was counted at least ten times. The CDR3 loop is CASSLGTGATTDTQYF. In DNA form, the CDR3 reads TGTGCCAGCAGCTTAGGTACCGGAGCGACCACAGATACGCAGTATTTT. V usage is TRBV11-3 and J usage is TRBJ2-3; D not certain. Trimming cost V 1 base and J 2 bases, with 13 bases left between them. CDR1 SGHNT and CDR2 YENEEA come from the germline V gene. CDR3 size: 16 residues.

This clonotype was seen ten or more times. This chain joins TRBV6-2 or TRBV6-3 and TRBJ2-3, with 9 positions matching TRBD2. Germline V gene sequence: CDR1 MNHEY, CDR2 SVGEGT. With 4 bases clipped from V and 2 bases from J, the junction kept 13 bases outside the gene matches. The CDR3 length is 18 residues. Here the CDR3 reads CASSFRAASGRTTDTQYF. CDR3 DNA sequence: TGTGCCAGCAGTTTCCGGGCGGCCAGCGGGAGGACCACAGATACGCAGTATTTT.

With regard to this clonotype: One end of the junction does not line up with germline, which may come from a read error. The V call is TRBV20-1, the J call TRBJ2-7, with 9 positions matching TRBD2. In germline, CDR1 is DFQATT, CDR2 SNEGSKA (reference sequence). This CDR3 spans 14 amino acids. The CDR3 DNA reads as TGCAGTGCTAGGGGATTAGCGGGGGCGGGGGAGCAGTCCTTC. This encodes CSARGLAGAGEQSF.

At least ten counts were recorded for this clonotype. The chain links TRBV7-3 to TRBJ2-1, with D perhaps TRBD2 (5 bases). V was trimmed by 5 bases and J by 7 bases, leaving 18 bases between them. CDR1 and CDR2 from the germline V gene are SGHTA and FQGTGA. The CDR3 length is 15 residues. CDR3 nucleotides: TGTGCCAGCAGCCCAGTGGGAGTAGCTAGAAATGAGCAGTTCTTC. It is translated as CASSPVGVARNEQFF.

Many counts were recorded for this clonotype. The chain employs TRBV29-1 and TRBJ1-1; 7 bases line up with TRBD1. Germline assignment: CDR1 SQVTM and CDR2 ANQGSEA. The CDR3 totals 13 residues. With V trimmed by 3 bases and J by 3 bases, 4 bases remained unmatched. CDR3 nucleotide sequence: TGCAGCGTTGACAGCCAGGGGGACACTGAAGCTTTCTTT. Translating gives CSVDSQGDTEAFF. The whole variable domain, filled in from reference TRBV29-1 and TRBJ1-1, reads SAVISQKPSRDICQRGTSLTIQCQVDSQVTMMFWYRQQPGQSLTLIATANQGSEATYESGFVIDKFPISRPNLTFSTLTVSNMSPEDSSIYLCSVDSQGDTEAFFGQGTRLTVV.

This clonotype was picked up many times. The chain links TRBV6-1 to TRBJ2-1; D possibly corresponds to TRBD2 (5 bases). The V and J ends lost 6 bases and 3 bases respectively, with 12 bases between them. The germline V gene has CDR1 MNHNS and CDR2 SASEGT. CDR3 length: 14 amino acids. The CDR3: CASSSEEDYNEQFF. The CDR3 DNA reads TGTGCCAGCAGCTCCGAGGAGGACTACAATGAGCAGTTCTTC.

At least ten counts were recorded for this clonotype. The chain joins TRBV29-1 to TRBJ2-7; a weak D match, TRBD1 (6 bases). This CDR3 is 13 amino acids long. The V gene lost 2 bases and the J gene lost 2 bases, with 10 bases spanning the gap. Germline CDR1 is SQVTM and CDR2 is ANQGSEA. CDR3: CSVETGSAYEQYF. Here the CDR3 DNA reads TGCAGCGTTGAAACAGGGTCTGCCTACGAGCAGTACTTC.